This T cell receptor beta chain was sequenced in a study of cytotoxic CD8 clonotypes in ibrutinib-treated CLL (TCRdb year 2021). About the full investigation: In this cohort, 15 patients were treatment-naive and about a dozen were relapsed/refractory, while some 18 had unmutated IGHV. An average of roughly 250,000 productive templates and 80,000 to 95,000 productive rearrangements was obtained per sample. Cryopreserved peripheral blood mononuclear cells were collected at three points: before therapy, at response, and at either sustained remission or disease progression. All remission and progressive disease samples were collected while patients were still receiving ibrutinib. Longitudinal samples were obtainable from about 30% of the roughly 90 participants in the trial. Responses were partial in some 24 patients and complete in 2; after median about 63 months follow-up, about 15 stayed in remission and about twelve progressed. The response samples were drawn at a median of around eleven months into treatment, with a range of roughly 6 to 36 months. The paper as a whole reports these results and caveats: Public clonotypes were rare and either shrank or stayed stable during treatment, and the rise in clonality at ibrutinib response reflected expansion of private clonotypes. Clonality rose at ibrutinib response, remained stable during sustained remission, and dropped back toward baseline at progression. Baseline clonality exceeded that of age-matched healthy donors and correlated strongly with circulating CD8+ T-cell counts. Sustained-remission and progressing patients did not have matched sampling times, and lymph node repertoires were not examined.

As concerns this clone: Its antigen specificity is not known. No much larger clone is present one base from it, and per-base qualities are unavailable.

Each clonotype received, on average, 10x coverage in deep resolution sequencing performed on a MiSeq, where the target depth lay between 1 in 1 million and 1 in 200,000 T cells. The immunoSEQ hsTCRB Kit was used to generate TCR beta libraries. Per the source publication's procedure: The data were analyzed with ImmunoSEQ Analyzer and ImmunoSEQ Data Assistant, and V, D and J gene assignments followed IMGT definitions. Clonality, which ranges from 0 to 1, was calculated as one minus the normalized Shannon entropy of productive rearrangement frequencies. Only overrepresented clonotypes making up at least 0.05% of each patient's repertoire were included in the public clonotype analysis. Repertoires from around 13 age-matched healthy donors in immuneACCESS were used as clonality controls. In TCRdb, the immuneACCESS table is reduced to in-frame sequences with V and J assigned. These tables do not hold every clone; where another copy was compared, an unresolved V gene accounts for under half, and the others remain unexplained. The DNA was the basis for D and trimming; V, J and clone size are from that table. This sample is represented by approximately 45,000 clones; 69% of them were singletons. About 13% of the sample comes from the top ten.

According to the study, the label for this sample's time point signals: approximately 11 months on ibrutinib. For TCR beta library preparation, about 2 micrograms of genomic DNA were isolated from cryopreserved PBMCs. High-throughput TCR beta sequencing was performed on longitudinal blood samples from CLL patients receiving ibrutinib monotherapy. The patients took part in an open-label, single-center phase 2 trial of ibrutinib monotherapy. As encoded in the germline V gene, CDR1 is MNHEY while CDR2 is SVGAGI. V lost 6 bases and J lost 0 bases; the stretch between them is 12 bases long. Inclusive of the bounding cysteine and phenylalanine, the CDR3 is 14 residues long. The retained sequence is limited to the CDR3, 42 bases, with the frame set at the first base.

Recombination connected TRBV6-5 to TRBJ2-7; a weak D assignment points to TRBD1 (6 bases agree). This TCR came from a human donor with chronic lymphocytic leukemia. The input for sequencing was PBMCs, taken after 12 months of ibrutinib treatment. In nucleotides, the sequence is TGTGCCAGCAGAGACGGGACAAACTCCTACGAGCAGTACTTC. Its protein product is CASRDGTNSYEQYF.